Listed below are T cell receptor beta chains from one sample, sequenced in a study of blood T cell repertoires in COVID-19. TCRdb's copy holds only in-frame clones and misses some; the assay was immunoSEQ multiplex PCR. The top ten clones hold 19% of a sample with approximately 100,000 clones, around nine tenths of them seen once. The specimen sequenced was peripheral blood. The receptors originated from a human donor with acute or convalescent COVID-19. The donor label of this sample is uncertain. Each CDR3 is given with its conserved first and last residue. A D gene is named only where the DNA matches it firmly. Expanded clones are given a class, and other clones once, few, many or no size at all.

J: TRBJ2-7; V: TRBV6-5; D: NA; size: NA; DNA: TGTGCCAGCAGGATGGACGGGGGTACCTACGAGCAGTACTTC; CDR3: CASRMDGGTYEQYF
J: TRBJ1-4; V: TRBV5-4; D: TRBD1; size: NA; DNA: TGTGCCAGCAGTTCCGGGACAGGGGGGGGCCTTAATGAAAAACTGTTTTTT; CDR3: CASSSGTGGGLNEKLFF
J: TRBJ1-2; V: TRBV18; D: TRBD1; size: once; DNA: TGTGCCAGCTCACCCTCAACGGACAGGGCCTACACCTTC; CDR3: CASSPSTDRAYTF
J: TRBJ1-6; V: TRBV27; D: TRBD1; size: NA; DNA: TGTGCCAGCAGGGGGACAGGGGGCACCTATAATTCACCCCTCCACTTT; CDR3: CASRGTGGTYNSPLHF
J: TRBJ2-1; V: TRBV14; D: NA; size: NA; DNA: TGTGCCAGCAGCCAAGGCAGAGGGCTTGAGCAGTTCTTC; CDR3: CASSQGRGLEQFF
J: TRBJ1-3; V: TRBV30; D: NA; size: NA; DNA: TGTGCCTGGAGGCCCCGGGAGAGCTCTGGAAACACCATATATTTT; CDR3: CAWRPRESSGNTIYF
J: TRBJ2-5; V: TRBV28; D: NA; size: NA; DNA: TGTGCCAGCAGTCCCCGATCCGACGGTAGCGGAGAGACCCAGTACTTC; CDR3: CASSPRSDGSGETQYF
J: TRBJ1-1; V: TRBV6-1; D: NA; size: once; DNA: TGTGCCAGCAGTGAACGGGACTGGGGGAACACTGAAGCTTTCTTT; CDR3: CASSERDWGNTEAFF
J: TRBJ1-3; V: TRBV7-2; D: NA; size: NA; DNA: TGTGCCAGCAGCCGTACAAGAAACTCTGGAAACACCATATATTTT; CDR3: CASSRTRNSGNTIYF
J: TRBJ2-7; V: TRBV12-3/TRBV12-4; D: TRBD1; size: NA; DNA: TGTGCCAGCAGTTTTGGGGACAGGGACGAGCAGTACTTC; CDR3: CASSFGDRDEQYF
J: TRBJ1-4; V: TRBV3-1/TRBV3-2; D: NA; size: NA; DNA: TGTGCCAGCAGCCTAGGGACAACCCCAACTAATGAAAAACTGTTTTTT; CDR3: CASSLGTTPTNEKLFF
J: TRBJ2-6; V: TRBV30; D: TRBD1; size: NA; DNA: TGTGCCTGGAGTAGGGACAGCTCTGGGGCCAACGTCCTGACTTTC; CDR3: CAWSRDSSGANVLTF
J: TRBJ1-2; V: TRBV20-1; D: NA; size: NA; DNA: TGCAGTGCTAGTCCCGGGGACTATGGCTACACCTTC; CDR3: CSASPGDYGYTF
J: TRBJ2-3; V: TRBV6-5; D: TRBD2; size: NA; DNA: TGTGCCTCATGGGCTAGCGGGGGGGCCAGAGATACGCAGTATTTT; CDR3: CASWASGGARDTQYF
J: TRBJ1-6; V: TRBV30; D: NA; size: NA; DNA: TGTGCCTGGAGCGTCGGGAGCTCCTATAATTCACCCCTCCACTTT; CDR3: CAWSVGSSYNSPLHF
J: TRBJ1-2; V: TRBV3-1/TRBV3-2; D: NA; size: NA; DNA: TGTGCCAGCAGCCAAGCCCTCGGAGGTGGCTACACCTTC; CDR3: CASSQALGGGYTF
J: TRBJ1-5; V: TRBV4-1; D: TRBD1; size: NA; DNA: TGCGCCAGCAGCCCGACCCCGGGACAGACTAATCAGCCCCAGCATTTT; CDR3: CASSPTPGQTNQPQHF
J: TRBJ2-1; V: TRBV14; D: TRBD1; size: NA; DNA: TGTGCCAGCAGCCGACAGGGAACTTTGGGTGAGCAGTTCTTC; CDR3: CASSRQGTLGEQFF
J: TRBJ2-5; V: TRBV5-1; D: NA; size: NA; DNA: TGCGCCAGCAGCTTGGGAGCCCGGGAGACCCAGTACTTC; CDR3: CASSLGARETQYF
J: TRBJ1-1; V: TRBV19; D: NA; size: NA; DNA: TGTGCCAGTAGTATCCGGAACACTGAAGCTTTCTTT; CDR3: CASSIRNTEAFF
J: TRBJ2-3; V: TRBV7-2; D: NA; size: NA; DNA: TGTGCCAGCAGCGTAGACTACGAAAGCACAGATACGCAGTATTTT; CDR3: CASSVDYESTDTQYF
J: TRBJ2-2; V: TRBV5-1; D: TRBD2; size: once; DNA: TGCGCCAGCAGCCCCACAGCGGGAGCCGTCACCGGGGAGCTGTTTTTT; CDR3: CASSPTAGAVTGELFF
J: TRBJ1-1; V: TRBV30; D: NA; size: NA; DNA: TGTGCCTGGAGTGTAGGGGGTTCGAACACTGAAGCTTTCTTT; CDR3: CAWSVGGSNTEAFF
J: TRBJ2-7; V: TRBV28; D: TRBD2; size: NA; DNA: TGTGCCAGCACCGGGGGGTCCCTCTACGAGCAGTACTTC; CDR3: CASTGGSLYEQYF
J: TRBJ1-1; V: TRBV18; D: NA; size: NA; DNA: TGTGCCAGCTCACGACGGAGAGGAAGCACTGAAGCTTTCTTT; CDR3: CASSRRRGSTEAFF
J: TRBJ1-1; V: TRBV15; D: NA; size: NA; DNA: TGTGCCACCAGCAGAGGGGGGGGCAGGGGAAACACTGAAGCTTTCTTT; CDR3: CATSRGGGRGNTEAFF
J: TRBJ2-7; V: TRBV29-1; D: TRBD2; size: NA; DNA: TGCAGCGTGGGGACTATCTACGAGCAGTACTTC; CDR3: CSVGTIYEQYF
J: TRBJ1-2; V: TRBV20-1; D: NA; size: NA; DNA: TGCAGTTTAGCAAACAACTATGGCTACACCTTC; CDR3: CSLANNYGYTF
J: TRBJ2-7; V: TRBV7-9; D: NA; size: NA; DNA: TGTGCCAGCAGCTTAGCGGGAGGACGTTACGAGCAGTACTTC; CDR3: CASSLAGGRYEQYF
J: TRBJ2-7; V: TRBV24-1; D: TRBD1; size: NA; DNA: TGTGCCACCAGTGATCACCCGGGACAGGGCTTCTACGAGCAGTACTTC; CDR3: CATSDHPGQGFYEQYF
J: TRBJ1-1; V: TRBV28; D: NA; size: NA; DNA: TGTGCCAGCAGTTTCTGGGGGCGTGCAGGCACTGAAGCTTTCTTT; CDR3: CASSFWGRAGTEAFF